This T cell receptor beta chain was identified during a study of cytomegalovirus exposure and HLA in healthy donors. Study results and caveats: Fewer N-insertions (relative to the approximately 700-donor mean) were reportedly seen in an Asian-associated ancestry cluster in a later analysis.

Worth noting for this clone: Its cognate antigen is unknown.

Both 60 Vbeta primers and 13 Jbeta primers went into the PCR. The protocol was immunoSEQ multiplex PCR, while the TCRdb copy is restricted to in-frame clones and leaves out a portion. The sample lists approximately 190,000 clones; about three quarters were seen once. The CDR3 loop spans 16 amino acids. The germline V gene has CDR1 ENHRY and CDR2 SYGVKD. The V segment lost 9 bases and the J segment 5 bases; nucleotides outside the gene matches: 17. The sequencing input was PBMCs. This sequence joins TRBV10-3 and TRBJ2-7; TRBD2 aligns across 9 bases. This clonotype was obtained from a woman in her 30s in good health and CMV-seropositive. The CDR3 DNA reads TGTGCCATTTCCGAGGGGAGGGCTAGCGGGAAGGACGAGCAGTACTTC. It is translated as CAISEGRASGKDEQYF.